This T cell receptor (beta chain) was retrieved from a study of human thymus T cells. Study-level points and caveats: Related research described thymic repertoires that were highly overlapping among unrelated individuals. Gene usage for V and J segments appeared biased in thymic and blood repertoires.

Sequencing used immunoSEQ multiplex PCR; TCRdb keeps in-frame clones, though not all of them. The data show some 72,000 clones, just over 95% seen once. Comment on this clone: Its antigen is not identified.

Thymic tissue was derived from resections collected during corrective heart surgery. There are 14 residues in the CDR3. The V and J ends lost 5 bases and 6 bases respectively, with 17 bases between them. CDR1 SGHKS and CDR2 YYEKEE come from the germline V gene (reference sequence). The receptor comes from a boy in the first two years of life with a congenital heart defect but otherwise immunologically healthy. V is TRBV5-5 and J is TRBJ1-2; D gene ambiguous. Sequencing was done on a sample of thymus tissue. The chain's CDR3 is CASRVDRRSHGYTF. The CDR3 DNA reads as TGTGCCAGCAGGGTGGATCGAAGGTCACATGGCTACACCTTC.